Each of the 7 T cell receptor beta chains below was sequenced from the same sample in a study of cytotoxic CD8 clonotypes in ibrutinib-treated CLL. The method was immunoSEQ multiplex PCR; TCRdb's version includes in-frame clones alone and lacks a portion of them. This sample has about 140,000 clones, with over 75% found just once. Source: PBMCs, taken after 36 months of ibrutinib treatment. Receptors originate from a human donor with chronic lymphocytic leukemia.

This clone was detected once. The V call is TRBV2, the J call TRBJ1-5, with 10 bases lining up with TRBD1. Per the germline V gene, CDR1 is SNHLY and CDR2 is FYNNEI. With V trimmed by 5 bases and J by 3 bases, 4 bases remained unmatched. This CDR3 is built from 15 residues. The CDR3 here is CASSRQGADNQPQHF. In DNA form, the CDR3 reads TGTGCCAGCAGTCGACAGGGGGCGGACAATCAGCCCCAGCATTTT. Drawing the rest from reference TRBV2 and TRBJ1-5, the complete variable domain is EPEVTQTPSHQVTQMGQEVILRCVPISNHLYFYWYRQILGQKVEFLVSFYNNEISEKSEIFDDQFSVERPDGSNFTLKIRSTKLEDSAMYFCASSRQGADNQPQHFGDGTRLSIL.

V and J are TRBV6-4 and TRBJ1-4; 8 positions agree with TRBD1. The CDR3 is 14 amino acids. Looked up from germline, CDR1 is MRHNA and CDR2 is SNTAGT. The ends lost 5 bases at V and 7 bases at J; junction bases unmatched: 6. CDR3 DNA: TGTGCCAGCAGTTTTGGACAGGGAGGTGAAAAACTGTTTTTT. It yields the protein CASSFGQGGEKLFF.

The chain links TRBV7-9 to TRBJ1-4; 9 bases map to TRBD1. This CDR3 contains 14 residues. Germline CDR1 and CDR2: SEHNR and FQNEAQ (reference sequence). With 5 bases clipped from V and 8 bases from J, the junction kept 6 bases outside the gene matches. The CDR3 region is CASSGDREGEKLFF. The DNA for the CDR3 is TGTGCCAGCAGCGGGGACAGGGAAGGCGAAAAACTGTTTTTT.

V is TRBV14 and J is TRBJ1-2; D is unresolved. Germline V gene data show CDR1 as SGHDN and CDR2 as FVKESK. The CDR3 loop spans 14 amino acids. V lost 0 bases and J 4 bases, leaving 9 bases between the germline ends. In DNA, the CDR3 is TGTGCCAGCAGCCAAGATTGGGGTTTCTATGGCTACACCTTC. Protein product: CASSQDWGFYGYTF.

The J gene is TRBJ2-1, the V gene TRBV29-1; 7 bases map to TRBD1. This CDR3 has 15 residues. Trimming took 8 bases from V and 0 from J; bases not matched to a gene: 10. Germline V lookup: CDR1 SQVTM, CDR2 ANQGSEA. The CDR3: CSSRDSKSSYNEQFF. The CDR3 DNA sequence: TGCAGCTCCCGGGACAGTAAAAGCTCCTACAATGAGCAGTTCTTC.

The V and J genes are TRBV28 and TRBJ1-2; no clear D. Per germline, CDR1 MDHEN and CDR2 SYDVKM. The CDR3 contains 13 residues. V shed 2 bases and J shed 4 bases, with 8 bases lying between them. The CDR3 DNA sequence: TGTGCCAGCAGTTTAAAGGTACTCTATGGCTACACCTTC. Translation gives CASSLKVLYGYTF.

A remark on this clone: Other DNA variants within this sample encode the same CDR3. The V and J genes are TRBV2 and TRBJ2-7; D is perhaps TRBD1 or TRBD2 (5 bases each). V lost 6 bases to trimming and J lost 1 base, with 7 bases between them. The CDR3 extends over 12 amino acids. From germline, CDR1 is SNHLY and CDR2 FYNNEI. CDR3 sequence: CASRRGSYEQYF. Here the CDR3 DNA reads TGTGCCAGCAGGAGGGGTTCCTACGAGCAGTACTTC.